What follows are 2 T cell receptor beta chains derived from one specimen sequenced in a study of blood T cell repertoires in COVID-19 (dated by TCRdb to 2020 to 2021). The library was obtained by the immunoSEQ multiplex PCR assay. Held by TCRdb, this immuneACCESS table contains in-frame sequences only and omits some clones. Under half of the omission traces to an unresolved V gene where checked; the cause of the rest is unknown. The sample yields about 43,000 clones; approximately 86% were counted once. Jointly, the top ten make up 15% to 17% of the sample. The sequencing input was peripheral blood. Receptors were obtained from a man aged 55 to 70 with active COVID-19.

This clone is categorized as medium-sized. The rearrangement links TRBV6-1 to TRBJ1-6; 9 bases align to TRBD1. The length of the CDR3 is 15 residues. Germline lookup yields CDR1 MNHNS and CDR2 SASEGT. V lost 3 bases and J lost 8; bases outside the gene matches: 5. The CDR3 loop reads CASSDQTGGYSPLHF. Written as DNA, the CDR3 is TGTGCCAGCAGTGACCAGACAGGGGGATATTCACCCCTCCACTTT.

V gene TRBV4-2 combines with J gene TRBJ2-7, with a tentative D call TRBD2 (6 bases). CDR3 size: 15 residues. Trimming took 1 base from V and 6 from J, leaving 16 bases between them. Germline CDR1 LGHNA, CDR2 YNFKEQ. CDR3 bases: TGTGCCAGCAGCCAAGGTTTCGGGGGAGGTGGCGAGCAGTACTTC. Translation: CASSQGFGGGGEQYF.